The T cell receptor (beta chain) described here comes from a study of T cells after posttransplantation cyclophosphamide. The CDR3 extends over 16 amino acids. Germline trimming cut 2 bases from V and 5 bases from J; bases unmatched to any gene: 11. This clone was counted between two and nine times. Here immunoSEQ multiplex PCR was the method, and the copy in TCRdb shows in-frame clones only, minus some. The repertoire consists of some 50,000 clones, none detected only once. This sequence originates from a man in his forties in good health, CMV-negative, and a related stem cell transplant donor. Sequencing used PBMCs. V is TRBV23-1 and J is TRBJ1-2; TRBD1 matches at 7 bases. TRBV23-1 is designated an ORF whose function remains uncertain. The CDR3 loop reads CASSQRLRDREYGYTF. In DNA form, the CDR3 reads TGCGCCAGCAGTCAACGACTACGGGACAGAGAATATGGCTACACCTTC.